The rows below give T cell receptor beta chains drawn from one sample of a study of T cell responses to AZD1222 COVID-19 vaccine. TCRdb's table, derived via immunoSEQ multiplex PCR, lists solely in-frame clones and lacks some. The table shows some 120,000 clones, with around 84% occurring only once. The source material was peripheral blood, sampled on day 0 of AZD1222 vaccination. The source is an adult in good health. The CDR3 runs from the conserved cysteine through the conserved F or W. The order of the fields is D gene, J gene, V gene, clone size, CDR3 protein, CDR3 DNA. A D gene is named only where the DNA matches it firmly. Only some rows state a clone size, as once, few, many or a class for expanded clones.

TRBD1 TRBJ1-1 TRBV5-1 . CASSASGTGGTEAFF TGCGCCAGCAGCGCCTCCGGGACAGGGGGCACTGAAGCTTTCTTT
TRBD1 TRBJ2-1 TRBV9 . CASSAGQGYEQFF TGTGCCAGCAGCGCTGGACAGGGCTATGAGCAGTTCTTC
. TRBJ2-1 TRBV2 . CASSEWGRGSYNEQFF TGTGCCAGCAGTGAATGGGGCAGGGGATCCTACAATGAGCAGTTCTTC
. TRBJ2-7 TRBV5-6 . CASSLEGTYEQYF TGTGCCAGCAGCTTGGAGGGTACCTACGAGCAGTACTTC
. TRBJ2-7 TRBV7-6 . CASSFRGRGTPTEQYF TGTGCCAGCAGCTTCCGGGGGAGGGGGACGCCGACCGAGCAGTACTTC
TRBD2 TRBJ2-3 TRBV3-1/TRBV3-2 . CASSQDRRTGLASTDTQYF TGTGCCAGCAGCCAAGATAGGCGAACGGGACTAGCGAGCACAGATACGCAGTATTTT
. TRBJ1-6 TRBV18 . CASSPQAGNSYNSPLHF TGTGCCAGCTCACCACAGGCGGGCAACTCCTATAATTCACCCCTCCACTTT
. TRBJ2-3 TRBV7-8 once CASSRPPTPSTDTQYF TGTGCCAGCAGCCGGCCCCCTACCCCTAGCACAGATACGCAGTATTTT
. TRBJ1-5 TRBV7-2 . CASSLMNQPQHF TGTGCCAGCAGCTTAATGAATCAGCCCCAGCATTTT
. TRBJ1-2 TRBV30 . CAWSGSSGGGYTF TGTGCCTGGAGTGGATCTTCGGGGGGTGGCTACACCTTC
. TRBJ2-7 TRBV28 . CASSLDSPSYEQYF TGTGCCAGCAGTCTGGACAGTCCCTCCTACGAGCAGTACTTC
. TRBJ1-2 TRBV11-1 . CASSRQTYGYTF TGTGCCAGCAGTAGACAGACCTATGGCTACACCTTC
. TRBJ1-3 TRBV7-9 . CASSLEGGNTIYF TGTGCCAGCAGCTTAGAAGGGGGAAACACCATATATTTT
TRBD1 TRBJ1-2 TRBV10-3 . CAIRPQGAFGYTF TGTGCCATCAGACCACAGGGGGCGTTTGGCTACACCTTC
. TRBJ1-3 TRBV28 . CASSQGAGNTIYF TGTGCCAGCAGCCAAGGGGCGGGAAACACCATATATTTT
TRBD2 TRBJ2-7 TRBV19 . CASRPRGGVKAYEQYF TGTGCCAGTAGACCCCGGGGGGGAGTGAAGGCCTACGAGCAGTACTTC
TRBD2 TRBJ2-2 TRBV5-1 . CASSLVLAGTGELFF TGCGCCAGCAGCTTGGTCCTAGCGGGCACCGGGGAGCTGTTTTTT
. TRBJ2-7 TRBV28 . CASSLSGMDHYEQYF TGTGCCAGCAGTTTATCAGGAATGGACCACTACGAGCAGTACTTC
. TRBJ1-2 TRBV10-3 once CATGTGMDGYTF TGTGCCACCGGAACAGGGATGGATGGCTACACCTTC
. TRBJ2-1 TRBV19 . CASSIPGNEQFF TGTGCCAGTAGTATCCCAGGCAATGAGCAGTTCTTC
. TRBJ2-2 TRBV12-1 . CASSCPARQGETGELFF TGTGCCAGCAGCTGCCCCGCGAGGCAGGGGGAGACCGGGGAGCTGTTTTTT
. TRBJ1-6 TRBV7-9 . CASQQNNSPLHF TGTGCCAGCCAACAGAATAATTCACCCCTCCACTTT
TRBD1 TRBJ2-3 TRBV5-8 . CASSSGQGWSTDTQYF TGTGCCAGCAGCTCGGGACAGGGCTGGAGCACAGATACGCAGTATTTT
. TRBJ1-5 TRBV24-1 . CATSARVGQPQHF TGTGCCACCAGCGCCAGGGTGGGTCAGCCCCAGCATTTT
. TRBJ1-4 TRBV9 . CASNRKGGEEKLFF TGTGCCAGCAACCGCAAAGGGGGTGAGGAAAAACTGTTTTTT
. TRBJ1-3 TRBV28 . CASRQQGMNTIYF TGTGCCAGCAGACAGCAGGGGATGAACACCATATATTTT
. TRBJ1-2 TRBV28 . CASTPRGGNYGYTF TGTGCCAGCACCCCCCGTGGGGGAAACTATGGCTACACCTTC
TRBD1 TRBJ2-3 TRBV6-5 . CASSQGRGGPDTQYF TGTGCCAGCAGCCAAGGTCGAGGGGGCCCAGATACGCAGTATTTT
. TRBJ2-7 TRBV11-2 . CASSLGTAYEQYF TGTGCCAGCAGCTTAGGGACAGCCTACGAGCAGTACTTC
. TRBJ2-3 TRBV5-4 few CASSLARADLGSQYF TGTGCCAGCAGCTTGGCCAGGGCAGACCTCGGATCGCAGTATTTT
. TRBJ2-4 TRBV7-9 once CASSPDMGLAKNIQYF TGTGCCAGCAGCCCCGATATGGGACTAGCCAAAAACATTCAGTACTTC
TRBD1 TRBJ1-2 TRBV2 . CASTLDRNYGYTF TGTGCCAGCACCTTGGACAGGAACTATGGCTACACCTTC
TRBD1 TRBJ1-5 TRBV30 . CAWSRGQGAQPQHF TGTGCCTGGAGTAGGGGACAGGGGGCTCAGCCCCAGCATTTT
. TRBJ1-4 TRBV27 . CASSLDRSNEKLFF TGTGCCAGCAGTTTAGACAGGTCAAATGAAAAACTGTTTTTT
TRBD2 TRBJ2-7 TRBV15 . CATSLTSTSGKNEQYF TGTGCCACCAGCTTAACCTCGACTAGCGGGAAGAACGAGCAGTACTTC
. TRBJ2-7 TRBV12-3/TRBV12-4 . CASSFGSSYEQYF TGTGCCAGCAGTTTCGGCAGCTCCTACGAGCAGTACTTC
. TRBJ1-3 TRBV5-4 . CASSLRQNSGNTIYF TGTGCCAGCAGCTTAAGACAGAACTCTGGAAACACCATATATTTT
. TRBJ2-5 TRBV6-2/TRBV6-3 . CASSYVGGQETQYF TGTGCCAGCAGTTACGTTGGAGGGCAAGAGACCCAGTACTTC
. TRBJ1-5 TRBV7-9 . CASSLGGGNQPQHF TGTGCCAGCAGCTTGGGGGGGGGCAATCAGCCCCAGCATTTT
. TRBJ1-2 TRBV5-5 . CASSTSGTNYGYTF TGTGCCAGCTCAACCTCAGGTACTAACTATGGCTACACCTTC
TRBD1 TRBJ2-3 TRBV10-2 . CASRGTGRTDTQYF TGCGCCAGCAGGGGGACAGGGCGGACAGATACGCAGTATTTT
. TRBJ1-2 TRBV10-3 . CANAEGEGYGYTF TGTGCCAACGCGGAGGGGGAGGGCTATGGCTACACCTTC
TRBD2 TRBJ2-4 TRBV3-1/TRBV3-2 . CASMPGLAGRTAQNIQYF TGTGCCAGCATGCCGGGACTAGCGGGACGCACAGCCCAAAACATTCAGTACTTC